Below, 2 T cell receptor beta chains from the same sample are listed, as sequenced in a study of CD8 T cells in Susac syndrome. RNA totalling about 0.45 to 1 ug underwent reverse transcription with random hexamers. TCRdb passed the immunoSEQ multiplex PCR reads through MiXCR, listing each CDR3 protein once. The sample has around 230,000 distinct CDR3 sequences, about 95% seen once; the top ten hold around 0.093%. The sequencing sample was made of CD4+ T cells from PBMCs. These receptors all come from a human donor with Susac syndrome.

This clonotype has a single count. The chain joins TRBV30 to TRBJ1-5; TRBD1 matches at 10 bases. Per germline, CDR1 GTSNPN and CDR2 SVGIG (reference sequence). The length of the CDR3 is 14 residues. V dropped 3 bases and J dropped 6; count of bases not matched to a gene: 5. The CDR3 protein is CAWRMGQGTQPQHF. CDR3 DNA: TGTGCCTGGAGAATGGGACAGGGGACTCAGCCCCAGCATTTT.

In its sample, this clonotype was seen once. CDR3 amino acids: CSVTAGDMREPQHF. CDR3 nucleotides: TGCAGCGTGACCGCCGGGGATATGAGAGAGCCCCAGCATTTT. The V gene is TRBV29-1, the J gene TRBJ1-5; D is ambiguous. The CDR3 covers 14 residues. V lost 6 bases to trimming and J lost 8 bases, with 20 bases between them. Looked up from germline, CDR1 is SQVTM and CDR2 is ANQGSEA.